What follows describes a single TCR beta chain. This record comes from a study of blood T cell repertoires in COVID-19. Original methodology: Reference gene primer amplification in the assay estimated nucleated cell counts. Only in-frame clones appear in the TCRdb table, and some are missing; sequencing was by immunoSEQ multiplex PCR. The V and J calls and clone size are taken from that table; D and trimming were inferred from the DNA. The table has about 73,000 clones, roughly 83% seen once. This clonotype was sampled from an elderly man with active or convalescent COVID-19. Input material: peripheral blood.

The CDR3 reads CASSHRGGLTEAFF. The CDR3 DNA is TGTGCCAGCAGCCACAGAGGGGGTCTCACTGAAGCTTTCTTT. The V gene is TRBV11-3, the J gene TRBJ1-1; weak D call: TRBD1 (6 bases). V was shortened by 5 bases and J by 4 bases, with 14 bases between the two germline ends. CDR3 length: 14 residues. In germline, CDR1 is SGHNT, CDR2 YENEEA.